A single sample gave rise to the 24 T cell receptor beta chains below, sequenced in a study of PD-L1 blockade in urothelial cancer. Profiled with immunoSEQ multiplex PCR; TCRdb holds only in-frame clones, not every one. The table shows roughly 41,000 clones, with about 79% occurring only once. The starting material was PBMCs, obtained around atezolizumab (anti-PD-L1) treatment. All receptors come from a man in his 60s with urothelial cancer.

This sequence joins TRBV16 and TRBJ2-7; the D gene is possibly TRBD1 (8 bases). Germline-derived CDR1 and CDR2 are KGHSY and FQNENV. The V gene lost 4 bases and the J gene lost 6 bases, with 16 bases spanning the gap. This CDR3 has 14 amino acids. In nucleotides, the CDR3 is TGTGCCAGCAGCCTAACAGGGGGGGTTGGCGAGCAGTACTTC. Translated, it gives CASSLTGGVGEQYF.

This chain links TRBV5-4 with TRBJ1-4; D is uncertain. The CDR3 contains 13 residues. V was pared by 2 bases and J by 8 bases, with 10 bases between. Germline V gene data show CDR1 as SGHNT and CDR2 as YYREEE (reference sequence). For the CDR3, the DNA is TGTGCCAGCAGCTTATTAGGCGGGGAAAAACTGTTTTTT. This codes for CASSLLGGEKLFF.

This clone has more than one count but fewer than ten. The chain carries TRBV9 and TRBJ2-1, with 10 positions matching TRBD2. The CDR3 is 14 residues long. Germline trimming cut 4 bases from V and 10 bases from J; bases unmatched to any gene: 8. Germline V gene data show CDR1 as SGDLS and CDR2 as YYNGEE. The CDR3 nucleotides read TGTGCCAGCAGCTCGGGACTAGCGCTCAGGGAGCAGTTCTTC. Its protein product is CASSSGLALREQFF.

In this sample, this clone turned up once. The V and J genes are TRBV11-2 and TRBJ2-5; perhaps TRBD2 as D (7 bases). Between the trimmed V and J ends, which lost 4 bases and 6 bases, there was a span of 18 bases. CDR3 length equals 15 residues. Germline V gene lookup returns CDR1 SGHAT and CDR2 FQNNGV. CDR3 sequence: CASSSSGRGGQTQYF. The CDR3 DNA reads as TGTGCCAGCAGCTCGTCGGGTAGGGGGGGGCAGACCCAGTACTTC. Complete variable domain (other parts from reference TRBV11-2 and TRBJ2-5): EAGVAQSPRYKIIEKRQSVAFWCNPISGHATLYWYQQILGQGPKLLIQFQNNGVVDDSQLPKDRFSAERLKGVDSTLKIQPAKLEDSAVYLCASSSSGRGGQTQYFGPGTRLLVL.

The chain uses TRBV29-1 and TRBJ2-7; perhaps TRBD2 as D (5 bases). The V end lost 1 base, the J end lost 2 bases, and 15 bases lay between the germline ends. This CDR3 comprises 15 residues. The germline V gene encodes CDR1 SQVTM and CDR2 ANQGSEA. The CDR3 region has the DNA TGCAGCGTTGAAGTGTCGAGGGCAGGAGCCTACGAGCAGTACTTC. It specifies CSVEVSRAGAYEQYF.

The CDR3: CASSVSGTEAFF. For the CDR3, the DNA is TGTGCCAGCAGCGTTAGCGGGACTGAAGCTTTCTTT. The chain links TRBV7-9 to TRBJ1-1; D not resolved. The V and J ends lost 5 bases and 5 bases respectively, with 9 bases between them. The CDR3 consists of 12 residues. From germline, CDR1 is SEHNR and CDR2 FQNEAQ (reference sequence). Variable domain in full (rest from reference TRBV7-9 and TRBJ1-1): DTGVSQNPRHKITKRGQNVTFRCDPISEHNRLYWYRQTLGQGPEFLTYFQNEAQLEKSRLLSDRFSAERPKGSFSTLEIQRTEQGDSAMYLCASSVSGTEAFFGQGTRLTVV.

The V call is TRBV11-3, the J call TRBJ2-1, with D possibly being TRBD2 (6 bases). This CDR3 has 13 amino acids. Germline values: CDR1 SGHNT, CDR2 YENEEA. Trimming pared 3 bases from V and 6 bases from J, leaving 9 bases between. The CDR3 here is CASSFGTPNEQFF. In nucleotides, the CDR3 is TGTGCCAGCAGCTTCGGGACTCCCAATGAGCAGTTCTTC.

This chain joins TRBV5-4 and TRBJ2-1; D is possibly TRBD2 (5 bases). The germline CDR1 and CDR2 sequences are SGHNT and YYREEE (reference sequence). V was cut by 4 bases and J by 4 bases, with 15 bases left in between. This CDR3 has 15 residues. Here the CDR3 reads CASSLGLPKYNEQFF. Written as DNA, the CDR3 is TGTGCCAGCAGCCTTGGACTTCCCAAATACAATGAGCAGTTCTTC.

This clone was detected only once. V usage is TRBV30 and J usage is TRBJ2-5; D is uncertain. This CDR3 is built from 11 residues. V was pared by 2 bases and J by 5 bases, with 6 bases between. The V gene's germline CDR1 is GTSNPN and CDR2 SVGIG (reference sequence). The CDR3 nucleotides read TGTGCCTGGAGTCCGCAGGAGACCCAGTACTTC. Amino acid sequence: CAWSPQETQYF.

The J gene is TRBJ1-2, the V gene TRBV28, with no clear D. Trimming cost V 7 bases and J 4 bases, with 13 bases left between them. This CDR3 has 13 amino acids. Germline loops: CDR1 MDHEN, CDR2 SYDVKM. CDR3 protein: CASTRSPGYGYTF. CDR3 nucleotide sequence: TGTGCCAGCACCAGGTCTCCAGGCTATGGCTACACCTTC.

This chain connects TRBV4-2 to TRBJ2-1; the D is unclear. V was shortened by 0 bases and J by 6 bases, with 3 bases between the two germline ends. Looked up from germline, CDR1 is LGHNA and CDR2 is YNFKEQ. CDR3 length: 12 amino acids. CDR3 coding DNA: TGTGCCAGCAGCCAAGATCGCAATGAGCAGTTCTTC. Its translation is CASSQDRNEQFF.

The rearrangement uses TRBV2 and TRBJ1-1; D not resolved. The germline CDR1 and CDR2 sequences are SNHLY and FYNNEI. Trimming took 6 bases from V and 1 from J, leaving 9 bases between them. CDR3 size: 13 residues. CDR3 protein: CASRTTANTEAFF. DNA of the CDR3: TGTGCCAGCAGAACCACAGCGAACACTGAAGCTTTCTTT.

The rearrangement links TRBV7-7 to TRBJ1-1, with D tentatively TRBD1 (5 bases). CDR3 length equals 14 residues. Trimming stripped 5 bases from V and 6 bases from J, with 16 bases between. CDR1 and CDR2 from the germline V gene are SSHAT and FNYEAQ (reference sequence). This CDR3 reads CASSPGPAGSEAFF. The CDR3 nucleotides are TGTGCCAGCAGCCCGGGACCAGCGGGATCTGAAGCTTTCTTT.

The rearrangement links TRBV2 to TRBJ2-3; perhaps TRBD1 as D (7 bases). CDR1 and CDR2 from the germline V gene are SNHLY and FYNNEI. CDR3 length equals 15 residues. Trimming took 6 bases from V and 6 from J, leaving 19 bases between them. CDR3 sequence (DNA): TGTGCCAGCAGGGCCAGGGGGGTCGTTCAGGATACGCAGTATTTT. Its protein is CASRARGVVQDTQYF. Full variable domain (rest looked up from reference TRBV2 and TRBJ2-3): EPEVTQTPSHQVTQMGQEVILRCVPISNHLYFYWYRQILGQKVEFLVSFYNNEISEKSEIFDDQFSVERPDGSNFTLKIRSTKLEDSAMYFCASRARGVVQDTQYFGPGTRLTVL.

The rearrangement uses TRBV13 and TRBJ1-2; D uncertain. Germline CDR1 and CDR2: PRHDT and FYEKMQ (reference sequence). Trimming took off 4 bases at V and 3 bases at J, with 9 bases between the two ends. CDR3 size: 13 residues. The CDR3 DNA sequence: TGTGCCAGCAGCTCATCTACGGACTATGGCTACACCTTC. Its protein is CASSSSTDYGYTF. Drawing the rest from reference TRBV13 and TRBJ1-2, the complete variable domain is AAGVIQSPRHLIKEKRETATLKCYPIPRHDTVYWYQQGPGQDPQFLISFYEKMQSDKGSIPDRFSAQQFSDYHSELNMSSLELGDSALYFCASSSSTDYGYTFGSGTRLTVV.

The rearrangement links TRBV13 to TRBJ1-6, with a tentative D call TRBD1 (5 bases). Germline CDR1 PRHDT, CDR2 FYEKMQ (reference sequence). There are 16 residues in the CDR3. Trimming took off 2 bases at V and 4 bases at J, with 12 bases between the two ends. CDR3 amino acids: CASSLKGEFYNSPLHF. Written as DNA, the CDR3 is TGTGCCAGCAGCTTAAAAGGGGAATTTTATAATTCACCCCTCCACTTT.

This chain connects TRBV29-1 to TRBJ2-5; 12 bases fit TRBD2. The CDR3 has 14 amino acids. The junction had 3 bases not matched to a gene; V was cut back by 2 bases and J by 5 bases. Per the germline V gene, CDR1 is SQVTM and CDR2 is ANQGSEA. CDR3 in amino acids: CSVEKGLAGETQYF. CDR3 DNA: TGCAGCGTTGAAAAAGGACTAGCGGGGGAGACCCAGTACTTC.

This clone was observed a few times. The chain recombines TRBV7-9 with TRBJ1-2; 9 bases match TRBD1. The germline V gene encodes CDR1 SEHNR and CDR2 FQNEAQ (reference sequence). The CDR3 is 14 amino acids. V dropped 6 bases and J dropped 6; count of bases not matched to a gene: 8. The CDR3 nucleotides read TGTGCCAGCAGAACAGGGGGCGCTTACGATGGCTACACCTTC. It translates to CASRTGGAYDGYTF.

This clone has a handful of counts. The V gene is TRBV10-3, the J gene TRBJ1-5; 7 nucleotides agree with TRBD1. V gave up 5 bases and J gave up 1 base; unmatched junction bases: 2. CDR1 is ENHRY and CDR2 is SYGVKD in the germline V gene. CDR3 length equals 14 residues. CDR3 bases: TGTGCCATCAGTACAGGGGCCAGCAATCAGCCCCAGCATTTT. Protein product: CAISTGASNQPQHF.

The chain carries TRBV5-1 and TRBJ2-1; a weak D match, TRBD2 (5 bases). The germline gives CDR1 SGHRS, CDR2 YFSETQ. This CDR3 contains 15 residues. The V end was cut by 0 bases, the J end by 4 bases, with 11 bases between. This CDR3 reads CASSLEASRYNEQFF. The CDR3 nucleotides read TGCGCCAGCAGCTTGGAGGCTAGCCGATACAATGAGCAGTTCTTC.

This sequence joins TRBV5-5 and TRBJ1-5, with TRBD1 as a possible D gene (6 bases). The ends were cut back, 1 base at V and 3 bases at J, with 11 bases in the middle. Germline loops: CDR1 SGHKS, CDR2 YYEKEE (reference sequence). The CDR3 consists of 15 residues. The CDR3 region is CASSLMGAINQPQHF. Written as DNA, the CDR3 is TGTGCCAGCAGCTTGATGGGGGCGATCAATCAGCCCCAGCATTTT.

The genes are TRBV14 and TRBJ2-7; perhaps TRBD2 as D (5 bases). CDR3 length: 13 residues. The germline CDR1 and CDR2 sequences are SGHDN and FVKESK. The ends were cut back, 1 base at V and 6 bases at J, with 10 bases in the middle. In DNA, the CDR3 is TGTGCCAGCAGCCAAGCCATACGGGGCGAGCAGTACTTC. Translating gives CASSQAIRGEQYF.

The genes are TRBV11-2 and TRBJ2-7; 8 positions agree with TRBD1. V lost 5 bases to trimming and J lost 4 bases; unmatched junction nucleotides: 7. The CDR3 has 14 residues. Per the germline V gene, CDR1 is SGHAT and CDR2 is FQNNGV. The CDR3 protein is CASSLTTGAYEQYF. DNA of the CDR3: TGTGCCAGCAGCCTGACGACAGGGGCGTACGAGCAGTACTTC.

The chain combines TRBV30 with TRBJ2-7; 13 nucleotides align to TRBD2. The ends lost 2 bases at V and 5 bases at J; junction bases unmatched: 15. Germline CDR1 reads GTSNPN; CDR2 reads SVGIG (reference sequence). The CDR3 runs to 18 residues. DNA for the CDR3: TGTGCCTGGAGTCCCTACCGACTAGCGGGGGGCCCCCAGCACGAGCAGTACTTC. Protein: CAWSPYRLAGGPQHEQYF. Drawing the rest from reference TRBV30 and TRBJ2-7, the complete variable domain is SQTIHQWPATLVQPVGSPLSLECTVEGTSNPNLYWYRQAAGRGLQLLFYSVGIGQISSEVPQNLSASRPQDRQFILSSKKLLLSDSGFYLCAWSPYRLAGGPQHEQYFGPGTRLTVT.